The sequence of this T cell receptor (beta chain) was determined in a study of T cell repertoires in cytomegalovirus infection (dated by TCRdb to 2018 to 2020). In terms of the full investigation: Because public TCR beta signatures pointed to carriage of CMV infection together with the matching HLA type, the HLA type of each donor mattered for the analysis.

The study at large found these results: The ex vivo response was dominated by HLA-C-restricted CMV-specific TCR beta clonotypes, which also provided the single most frequent clonotype in two of eight donors. Carriers of CMV infection plus the relevant HLA type were discriminated by the cumulative frequency of public TCR beta family members in the study cohort and in an independent 352-donor cohort.

Instrument on record: Illumina HiSeq 1500. TCRdb trimmed public reads at Q25 via fastp, called clones via MiXCR and kept in-frame beta chains. Here each entry gathers all rows of one CDR3 protein and keeps the most common genes and DNA. The sample contains about 740,000 distinct CDR3 sequences, 35% to 45% of them found a single time. More than 2.5% of the sample comes from the top ten. Reading from cysteine to phenylalanine, the CDR3 counts 14 amino acids. Only CDR3 DNA remains: 42 bases, in frame from the first base. The germline V and J ends show losses of 4 bases and 8 bases respectively, and no gene match explains 5 bases of the junction. According to the germline V gene (reference sequence), CDR1 reads SEHNR and CDR2 reads FQNEAQ. Notes on this clonotype: Which antigen it targets is not known. It has no much larger one-base neighbor in the sample; base qualities were not kept.

The sequencing sample was made of PBMCs. This sequence originates from a human donor in good health (CMV status not recorded). Some clones in this sample may be carry-over from other donors' samples. The V and J segments used are TRBV7-9 and TRBJ2-2; 9 bases in the middle match TRBD1. The CDR3 reads as follows: CASSSRTGEGELFF. The sequence in DNA is TGTGCCAGCAGCTCGCGGACAGGGGAAGGGGAGCTGTTTTTT.